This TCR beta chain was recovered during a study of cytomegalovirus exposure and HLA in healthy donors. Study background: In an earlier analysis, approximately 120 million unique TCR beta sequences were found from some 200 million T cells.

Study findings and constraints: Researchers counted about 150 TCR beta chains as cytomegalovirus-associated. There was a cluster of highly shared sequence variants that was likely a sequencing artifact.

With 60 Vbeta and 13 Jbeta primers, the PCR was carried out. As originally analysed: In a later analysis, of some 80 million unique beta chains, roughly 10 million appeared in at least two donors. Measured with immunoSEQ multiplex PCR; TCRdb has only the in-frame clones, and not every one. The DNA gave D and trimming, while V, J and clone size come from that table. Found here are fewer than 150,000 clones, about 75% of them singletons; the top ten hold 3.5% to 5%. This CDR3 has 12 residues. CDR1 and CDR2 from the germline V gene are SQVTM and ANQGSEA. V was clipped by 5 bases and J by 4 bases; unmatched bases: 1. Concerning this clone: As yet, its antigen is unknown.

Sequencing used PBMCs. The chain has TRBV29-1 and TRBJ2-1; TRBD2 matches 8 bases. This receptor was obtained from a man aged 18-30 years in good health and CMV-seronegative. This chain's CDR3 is CSVRGRYNEQFF. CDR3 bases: TGCAGCGTTCGCGGGAGGTACAATGAGCAGTTCTTC.